Listed below are T cell receptor beta chains from one sample, sequenced in a study of radiation and T cells in renal cell carcinoma. The repertoire was sequenced with immunoSEQ multiplex PCR; TCRdb's copy has only in-frame clones and lacks some. The table shows about 130,000 clones, with 88% occurring only once. The sample here was blood, taken from a patient whose treatment included radiotherapy and nephrectomy. Source of these receptors: a woman aged 70-85 years with renal cell carcinoma. Each CDR3 is given without its conserved first and last residue. D genes are given only for firm matches.

TRBV18,-,ASSPRQAGPMNTEAF
TRBV25-1,-,ASSESRGRTEAF
TRBV5-1,TRBD1,ASSPLLPGQGYEQY
TRBV28,-,ASSLPQGWETQY
TRBV5-5,-,ASIRQLGETQY
TRBV5-4,-,ASSSRPGLTYNEQF
TRBV29-1,-,SVEGQGGTEAF
TRBV15,-,ATRGLGLHRQETQY
TRBV5-1,-,ASSLSTGKEKLF
TRBV4-3,-,ASSQTRNNEQF
TRBV11-3,-,ASSSLFGQGGNEQF
TRBV4-3,TRBD2,ASSQDTPGGLGDTQY
TRBV15,-,ATSRDLVRTTEAF
TRBV6-6,-,ASSYRTSYNEQF
TRBV27,-,ASSSQPGSSYNSPLH
TRBV18,-,ASSRPYWGQEYGYT
TRBV6-6,-,ASSWDGRNTGELF
TRBV5-1,-,ASSMDRLTEAF
TRBV27,-,ASRIDQTGDTQY
TRBV27,-,ASKPDRKPTDTQY
TRBV11-2,TRBD1,ASSLTGLAEAF